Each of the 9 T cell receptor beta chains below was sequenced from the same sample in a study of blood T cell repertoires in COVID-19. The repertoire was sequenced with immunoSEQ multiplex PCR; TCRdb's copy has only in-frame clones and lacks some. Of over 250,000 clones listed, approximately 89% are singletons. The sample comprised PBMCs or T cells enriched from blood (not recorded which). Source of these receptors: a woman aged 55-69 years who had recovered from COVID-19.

DNA for the CDR3: TGTGCCAGCAGCCGGTCGGGGGGACACCTCTACGAGCAGTACTTC. This translates into CASSRSGGHLYEQYF. The chain couples TRBV11-3 to TRBJ2-7, with D possibly being TRBD2 (7 bases). Germline values: CDR1 SGHNT, CDR2 YENEEA. V shed 5 bases and J shed 3 bases, with 17 bases lying between them. CDR3 length: 15 residues.

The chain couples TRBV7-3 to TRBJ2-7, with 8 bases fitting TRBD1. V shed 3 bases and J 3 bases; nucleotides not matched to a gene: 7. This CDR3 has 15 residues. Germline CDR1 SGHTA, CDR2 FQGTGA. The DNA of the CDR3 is TGTGCCAGCAGCTTGCGACCGACAGGGGTCTACGAGCAGTACTTC. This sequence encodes CASSLRPTGVYEQYF. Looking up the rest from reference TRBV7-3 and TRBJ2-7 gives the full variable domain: GAGVSQTPSNKVTEKGKYVELRCDPISGHTALYWYRQSLGQGPEFLIYFQGTGAADDSGLPNDRFFAVRPEGSVSTLKIQRTERGDSAVYLCASSLRPTGVYEQYFGPGTRLTVT.

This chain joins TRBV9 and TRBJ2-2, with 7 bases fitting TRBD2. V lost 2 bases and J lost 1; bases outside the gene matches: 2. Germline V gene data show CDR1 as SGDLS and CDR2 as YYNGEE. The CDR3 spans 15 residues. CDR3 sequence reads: CASSVLAENTGELFF. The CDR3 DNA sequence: TGTGCCAGCAGCGTCCTAGCGGAGAACACCGGGGAGCTGTTTTTT.

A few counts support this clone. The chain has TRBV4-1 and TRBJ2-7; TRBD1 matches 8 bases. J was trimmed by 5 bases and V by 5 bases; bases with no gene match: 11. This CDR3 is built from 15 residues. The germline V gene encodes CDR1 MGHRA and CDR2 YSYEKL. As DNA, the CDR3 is TGCGCCAGCAGCTTACAGGGGGAGTATCATGACGAGCAGTACTTC. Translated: CASSLQGEYHDEQYF.

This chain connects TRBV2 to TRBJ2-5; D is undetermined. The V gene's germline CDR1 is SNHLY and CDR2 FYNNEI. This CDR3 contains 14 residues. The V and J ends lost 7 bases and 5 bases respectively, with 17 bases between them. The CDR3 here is CASKMTPAEETQYF. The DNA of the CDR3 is TGTGCCAGCAAGATGACCCCCGCGGAGGAGACCCAGTACTTC.

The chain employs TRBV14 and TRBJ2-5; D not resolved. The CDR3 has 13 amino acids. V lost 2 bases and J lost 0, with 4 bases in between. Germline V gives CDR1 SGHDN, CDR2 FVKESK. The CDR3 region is CASSQSHQETQYF. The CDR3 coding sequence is TGTGCCAGCAGCCAAAGCCACCAAGAGACCCAGTACTTC.

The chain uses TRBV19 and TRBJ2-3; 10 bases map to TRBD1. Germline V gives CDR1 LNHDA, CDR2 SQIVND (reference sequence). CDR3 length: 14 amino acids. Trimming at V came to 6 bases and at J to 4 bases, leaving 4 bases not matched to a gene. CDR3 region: CASRRGTGADTQYF. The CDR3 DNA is TGTGCCAGTAGGAGGGGGACAGGGGCAGATACGCAGTATTTT.

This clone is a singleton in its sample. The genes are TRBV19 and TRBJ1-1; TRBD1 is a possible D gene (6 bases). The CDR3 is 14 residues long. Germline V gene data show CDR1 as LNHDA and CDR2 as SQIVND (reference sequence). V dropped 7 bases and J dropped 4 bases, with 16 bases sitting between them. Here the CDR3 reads CASNVGQRRTEAFF. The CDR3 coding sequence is TGTGCCAGTAACGTAGGACAGCGGCGCACTGAAGCTTTCTTT.

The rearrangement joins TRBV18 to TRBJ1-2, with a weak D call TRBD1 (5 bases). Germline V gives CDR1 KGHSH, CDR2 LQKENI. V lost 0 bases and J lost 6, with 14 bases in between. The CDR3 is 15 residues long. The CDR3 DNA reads TGTGCCAGCTCACCACCAGGGGTGTTAAGCGATGGCTACACCTTC. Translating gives CASSPPGVLSDGYTF.